One and the same sample provided the 27 T cell receptor beta chains below, sequenced in a study of blood T cell repertoires in COVID-19. This table comes from immunoSEQ multiplex PCR, and its TCRdb copy is limited to in-frame clones, with some not included. The sample includes 250,000 to 300,000 clones, 84% of them seen just once. What was sequenced was PBMCs or T cells enriched from blood (not recorded which). The receptors here all came from a man aged 30-40 years with acute COVID-19.

The V call is TRBV6-5, the J call TRBJ2-1, with TRBD2 as a possible D gene (6 bases). V was cut by 7 bases and J by 5 bases, with 18 bases left in between. Germline lookup yields CDR1 MNHEY and CDR2 SVGAGI. CDR3 length equals 15 residues. The chain's CDR3 is CASKDRGFANNEQFF. The CDR3 nucleotides read TGTGCCAGCAAAGACCGGGGGTTTGCGAACAATGAGCAGTTCTTC.

V usage is TRBV30 and J usage is TRBJ2-7; a weak D match, TRBD1 (5 bases). The CDR3 runs 13 residues. From germline, CDR1 is GTSNPN and CDR2 SVGIG (reference sequence). With 0 bases removed from V and 1 base from J, the gap between germline ends came to 7 bases. The DNA for the CDR3 is TGTGCCTGGAGTGTCCAGGGTTCCTACGAGCAGTACGTC. The encoded protein is CAWSVQGSYEQYV.

This chain connects TRBV24-1 to TRBJ2-1; tentatively, D is TRBD1 (6 bases). Per the germline V gene, CDR1 is KGHDR and CDR2 is SFDVKD. The V end lost 2 bases, the J end lost 10 bases, and 11 bases lay between the germline ends. The CDR3 totals 13 residues. As DNA, the CDR3 is TGTGCCACCAGTGATTCTTACAGGGACGAGCAGTTCTTC. This codes for CATSDSYRDEQFF.

The CDR3 bases are TGTGCCAGCAGCCCCCGGACTAGCGGGAGATGGGCAGATACGCAGTATTTT. Translated: CASSPRTSGRWADTQYF. This chain joins TRBV7-2 and TRBJ2-3; 13 bases fit TRBD2. The germline V gene encodes CDR1 SGHTA and CDR2 FQGNSA. This CDR3 has 17 amino acids. Trimming at V came to 5 bases and at J to 4 bases, leaving 9 bases not matched to a gene.

This chain links TRBV7-3 with TRBJ2-3; D perhaps matches TRBD2 (5 bases). CDR3 length: 13 residues. V dropped 1 base and J dropped 6 bases, with 8 bases sitting between them. Germline-derived CDR1 and CDR2 are SGHTA and FQGTGA. In nucleotides, the CDR3 is TGTGCCAGCAGCTTAAGGGAGCGGGATACGCAGTATTTT. Its protein is CASSLRERDTQYF.

V usage is TRBV5-4 and J usage is TRBJ2-1, with 7 bases fitting TRBD2. V gave up 2 bases and J gave up 6 bases; unmatched junction bases: 8. Germline CDR1 is SGHNT and CDR2 is YYREEE (reference sequence). This CDR3 spans 15 amino acids. The CDR3 region has the DNA TGTGCCAGCAGCTTCCAAACGGGAGGAGGCAATGAGCAGTTCTTC. Translation: CASSFQTGGGNEQFF.

The rearrangement uses TRBV24-1 and TRBJ2-5, with 7 bases fitting TRBD1. J lost 5 bases, V lost 1 base, and 9 bases had no gene match. The CDR3 sequence is 16 residues long. Germline V CDR1 and CDR2: KGHDR, SFDVKD. The CDR3 reads CATSDFSGTARETQYF. In nucleotides, the CDR3 is TGTGCCACCAGTGATTTTTCAGGGACAGCTCGGGAGACCCAGTACTTC.

The chain combines TRBV10-3 with TRBJ1-1, with D perhaps matching TRBD1 (6 bases). The CDR3 is 11 residues long. The V gene's germline CDR1 is ENHRY and CDR2 SYGVKD. V was trimmed by 11 bases and J by 7 bases, leaving 14 bases between them. This chain's CDR3 is CASRIGGEAFF. DNA of the CDR3: TGTGCCTCTAGGATAGGGGGTGAAGCTTTCTTT.

The V gene is TRBV29-1, the J gene TRBJ1-2; no reliable D call. This CDR3 spans 12 amino acids. CDR1 and CDR2 (germline): SQVTM, ANQGSEA. V lost 4 bases and J lost 8, with 14 bases in between. The CDR3 DNA is TGCAGCGTTGTTATCCCGAACGGGGGCTACACCTTC. Translation: CSVVIPNGGYTF.

The chain is built from TRBV10-2 and TRBJ2-1; possible D gene TRBD2, 6 bases. Trimming took 8 bases from V and 7 from J, leaving 12 bases between them. The CDR3 is 12 residues long. Germline V CDR1 and CDR2: WSHSY, SAAADI. CDR3 sequence reads: CASGTRANEQFF. The DNA for the CDR3 is TGCGCCAGCGGGACTCGGGCTAATGAGCAGTTCTTC.

The chain employs TRBV7-3 and TRBJ2-1; 16 nucleotides match TRBD2. The CDR3 spans 21 residues. Per germline, CDR1 SGHTA and CDR2 FQGTGA. V gave up 5 bases and J gave up 7 bases; unmatched junction bases: 20. CDR3 amino acids: CASSPSVPGLAGGPTGNEQFF. CDR3 bases: TGTGCCAGCAGCCCATCGGTGCCGGGACTAGCGGGAGGGCCGACGGGAAATGAGCAGTTCTTC.

The rearrangement uses TRBV18 and TRBJ2-1; the D is unclear. CDR1 is KGHSH, CDR2 LQKENI, per germline. Deletions cut 1 base from V and 7 bases from J, with 8 bases between. The CDR3 spans 13 residues. CDR3 coding DNA: TGTGCCAGCTCACCACAGCCGTTGAATGAGCAGTTCTTC. Translated: CASSPQPLNEQFF. The whole variable domain, remainder taken from reference TRBV18 and TRBJ2-1, is NAGVMQNPRHLVRRRGQEARLRCSPMKGHSHVYWYRQLPEEGLKFMVYLQKENIIDESGMPKERFSAEFPKEGPSILRIQQVVRGDSAAYFCASSPQPLNEQFFGPGTRLTVL.

The chain uses TRBV24-1 and TRBJ2-7; 7 bases align to TRBD1. With 8 bases clipped from V and 0 bases from J, the junction kept 6 bases outside the gene matches. The CDR3 extends over 14 amino acids. The germline CDR1 and CDR2 sequences are KGHDR and SFDVKD. The CDR3 sequence is CATIPRGSSYEQYV. CDR3 in DNA: TGTGCCACCATCCCCAGGGGGAGCTCCTACGAGCAGTACGTC.

The rearrangement joins TRBV3-1 (or the pseudogene TRBV3-2) to TRBJ1-4; D unclear. The CDR3 sequence is 13 residues long. V was clipped by 5 bases and J by 8 bases, with 12 bases between them. Per germline, CDR1 LGHDT and CDR2 YNNKEL (reference sequence). The CDR3 nucleotides are TGTGCCAGCAGCACCGCTCAGGTAGAAAAACTGTTTTTT. Its translation is CASSTAQVEKLFF.

V and J are TRBV2 and TRBJ2-7, with 10 bases identical to TRBD2. V shed 5 bases, J shed 6 bases, and the junction held 7 bases outside the gene matches. The germline V gene has CDR1 SNHLY and CDR2 FYNNEI. There are 14 residues in the CDR3. CDR3 DNA sequence: TGTGCCAGCAGTCGAAAGCGGGAGGGCCGCGAGCAGTACGTC. Protein: CASSRKREGREQYV.

The CDR3 loop reads CASSLDRVAFF. CDR3 nucleotides: TGTGCCAGCAGCTTAGACAGGGTTGCTTTCTTT. The chain recombines TRBV5-4 with TRBJ1-1; 7 nucleotides align to TRBD1. Looked up from germline, CDR1 is SGHNT and CDR2 is YYREEE (reference sequence). Germline trimming cut 2 bases from V and 11 bases from J; bases unmatched to any gene: 3. The CDR3 has 11 amino acids.

This chain uses TRBV10-2 with TRBJ1-6; D is perhaps TRBD1 (5 bases). The CDR3 is made up of 12 amino acids. Looked up from germline, CDR1 is WSHSY and CDR2 is SAAADI. Trimming shortened V by 2 bases and J by 14 bases, and 10 bases separated the two germline ends. The chain's CDR3 is CASSELGGALHF. For the CDR3, the DNA is TGCGCCAGCAGTGAGCTCGGGGGAGCCCTCCACTTT.

This clone has a single count. The rearrangement links TRBV28 to TRBJ2-1; 10 bases match TRBD2. The CDR3 contains 16 residues. V trimming: 5 bases; J trimming: 6 bases; junction bases outside the gene matches: 10. Germline V lookup: CDR1 MDHEN, CDR2 SYDVKM. CDR3 bases: TGTGCCAGCAGTCAGATAAGCGGGGGGGCGATCAATGAGCAGTTCTTC. Its protein is CASSQISGGAINEQFF. Drawing the rest from reference TRBV28 and TRBJ2-1, the complete variable domain is DVKVTQSSRYLVKRTGEKVFLECVQDMDHENMFWYRQDPGLGLRLIYFSYDVKMKEKGDIPEGYSVSREKKERFSLILESASTNQTSMYLCASSQISGGAINEQFFGPGTRLTVL.

A remark on this clone: Germline and junction disagree at one end, which may indicate a read error. This chain joins TRBV5-1 and TRBJ2-1; 10 bases map to TRBD2. Germline CDR1 is SGHRS and CDR2 is YFSETQ. The CDR3 runs 15 residues. CDR3 residues: CASSLKLAGNNEQFF. As DNA, the CDR3 is TGTGCCAGCAGCTTGAAACTAGCGGGAAACAATGAGCAGTTCTTC.

The chain uses TRBV2 and TRBJ2-2; D gene ambiguous. Germline CDR1 reads SNHLY; CDR2 reads FYNNEI. The length of the CDR3 is 16 residues. V was trimmed by 5 bases and J by 4 bases, leaving 17 bases between them. In nucleotides, the CDR3 is TGTGCCAGCAGTCTCACCCTACGTCTCGGCACCGGGGAGCTGTTTTTT. Its protein product is CASSLTLRLGTGELFF.

CDR3 bases: TGTGCCAGCAGCTCAGTAGGCGGTAACTATGGCTACACCTTC. Amino acid sequence: CASSSVGGNYGYTF. The chain employs TRBV7-2 and TRBJ1-2; no firm D call. Germline V gene sequence: CDR1 SGHTA, CDR2 FQGNSA. V was trimmed by 4 bases and J by 1 base, leaving 10 bases between them. This CDR3 contains 14 residues.

On this clone itself: This sample also contains other DNA sequences that code for the same CDR3. This chain connects TRBV24-1 to TRBJ1-5; a possible D gene is TRBD1 (5 bases). V lost 5 bases to trimming and J lost 4 bases, with 8 bases between them. Germline loops: CDR1 KGHDR, CDR2 SFDVKD. CDR3 length equals 13 residues. CDR3 nucleotide sequence: TGTGCCACCAGTGCCCAGGGAAATCAGCCCCAGCATTTT. Translated: CATSAQGNQPQHF.

The V and J genes are TRBV5-1 and TRBJ2-5; D unresolved. The ends were cut back, 0 bases at V and 2 bases at J, with 14 bases in the middle. Germline lookup yields CDR1 SGHRS and CDR2 YFSETQ. This CDR3 region has 16 residues. The CDR3 DNA follows: TGCGCCAGCAGCTTGGCTGCGCGGATTGAACAAGAGACCCAGTACTTC. Translation: CASSLAARIEQETQYF. Together with reference TRBV5-1 and TRBJ2-5, the CDR3 gives the full variable domain: KAGVTQTPRYLIKTRGQQVTLSCSPISGHRSVSWYQQTPGQGLQFLFEYFSETQRNKGNFPGRFSGRQFSNSRSEMNVSTLELGDSALYLCASSLAARIEQETQYFGPGTRLLVL.

The chain recombines TRBV9 with TRBJ2-2, with 7 bases matching TRBD1. V lost 4 bases and J lost 2; bases outside the gene matches: 8. The CDR3 has 16 amino acids. Germline-derived CDR1 and CDR2 are SGDLS and YYNGEE. The CDR3 nucleotides are TGTGCCAGCAGCAGACAGGGTCTCCCAAACACCGGGGAGCTGTTTTTT. Translating gives CASSRQGLPNTGELFF.

This chain links TRBV11-2 with TRBJ1-6, with D uncertain. Germline loops: CDR1 SGHAT, CDR2 FQNNGV. There are 15 residues in the CDR3. V lost 5 bases to trimming and J lost 9 bases, with 17 bases between them. The DNA for the CDR3 is TGTGCCAGCAGCGCCCGGAGAGGGAACGGTTCACCCCTCCACTTT. It yields the protein CASSARRGNGSPLHF.

The CDR3 sequence: CASSRDRTLYGYTF. In DNA form, the CDR3 reads TGTGCCAGTAGTAGGGACAGGACCCTCTATGGCTACACCTTC. The V and J genes are TRBV19 and TRBJ1-2, with TRBD1 identical over 8 bases. V gave up 4 bases and J gave up 4 bases; unmatched junction bases: 5. The V gene's germline CDR1 is LNHDA and CDR2 SQIVND (reference sequence). The CDR3 spans 14 residues. Complete variable domain (other parts from reference TRBV19 and TRBJ1-2): DGGITQSPKYLFRKEGQNVTLSCEQNLNHDAMYWYRQDPGQGLRLIYYSQIVNDFQKGDIAEGYSVSREKKESFPLTVTSAQKNPTAFYLCASSRDRTLYGYTFGSGTRLTVV.

This chain uses TRBV19 with TRBJ2-1, with 9 nucleotides matching TRBD2. CDR1 and CDR2 (germline): LNHDA, SQIVND (reference sequence). V lost 1 base and J lost 9; bases outside the gene matches: 7. The CDR3 totals 15 residues. The DNA of the CDR3 is TGTGCCAGTAGTATAGGGGCGGGAGGGCCGGTTGAGCAGTTCTTC. Its translation: CASSIGAGGPVEQFF.